This T cell receptor (beta chain) was observed in a study of neurological immune-mediated disorders. Study-wide findings and caveats: Phylogenetically, 18 of 34 multiple sclerosis patients' repertoires fell into one related-CDR3 cluster, a possible signature.

Germline V lookup: CDR1 MDHEN, CDR2 SYDVKM. The CDR3 length is 15 residues. V was clipped by 6 bases and J by 2 bases, with 16 bases between them. This clonotype was observed at least ten times. Its antigen is unknown. The study built unsorted libraries from 2 million PBMCs kept at -80 C. The cDNA was generated through 5'RACE incorporating 10-nucleotide random UMIs. TCRdb recomputed calls from the 5' RACE reads with MiXCR, one row per CDR3 protein. The sample includes about 87,000 distinct CDR3 sequences, roughly 3.2% of them seen just once. The sample comprised PBMCs. The chain carries TRBV28 and TRBJ2-5; perhaps TRBD1 as D (6 bases). The TCR was taken from a woman aged 50 to 60 with multiple sclerosis. CDR3 DNA sequence: TGTGCCAGCAGCCGAGGGACACACCGACAAGAGACCCAGTACTTC. Amino acids: CASSRGTHRQETQYF.